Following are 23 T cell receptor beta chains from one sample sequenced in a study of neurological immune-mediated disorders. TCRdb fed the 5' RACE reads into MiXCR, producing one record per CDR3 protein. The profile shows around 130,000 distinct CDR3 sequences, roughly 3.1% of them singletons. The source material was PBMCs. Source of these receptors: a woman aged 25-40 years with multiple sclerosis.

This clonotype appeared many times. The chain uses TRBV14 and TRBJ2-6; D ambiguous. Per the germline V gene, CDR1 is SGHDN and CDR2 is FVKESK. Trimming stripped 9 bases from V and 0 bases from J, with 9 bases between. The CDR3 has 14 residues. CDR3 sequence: CASSYSSGANVLTF. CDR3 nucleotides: TGTGCCAGTAGCTACAGCTCTGGGGCCAACGTCCTGACTTTC.

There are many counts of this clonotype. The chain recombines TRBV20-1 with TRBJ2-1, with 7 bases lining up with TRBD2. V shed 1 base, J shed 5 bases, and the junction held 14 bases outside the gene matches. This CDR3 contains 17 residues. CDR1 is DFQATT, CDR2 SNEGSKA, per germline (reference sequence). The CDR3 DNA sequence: TGCAGTGCTAGAGTATGGGTGCGCAGGGAGGGGAACAATGAGCAGTTCTTC. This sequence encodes CSARVWVRREGNNEQFF.

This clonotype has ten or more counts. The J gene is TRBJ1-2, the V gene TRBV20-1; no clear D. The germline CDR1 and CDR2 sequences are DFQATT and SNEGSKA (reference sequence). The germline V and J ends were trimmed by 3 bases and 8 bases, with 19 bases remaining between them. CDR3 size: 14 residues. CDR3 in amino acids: CSASRTEGRRGYTF. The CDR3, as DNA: TGCAGTGCTAGCCGTACGGAAGGCCGGAGGGGCTACACCTTC.

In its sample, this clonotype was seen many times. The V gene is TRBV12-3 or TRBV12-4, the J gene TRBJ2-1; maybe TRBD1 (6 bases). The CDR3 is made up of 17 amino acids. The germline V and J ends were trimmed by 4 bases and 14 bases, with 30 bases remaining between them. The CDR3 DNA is TGTGCCAGCAGTTCAACCCCACGAAACAGGGCCTCGGGTAAGGAGTTCTTC. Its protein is CASSSTPRNRASGKEFF.

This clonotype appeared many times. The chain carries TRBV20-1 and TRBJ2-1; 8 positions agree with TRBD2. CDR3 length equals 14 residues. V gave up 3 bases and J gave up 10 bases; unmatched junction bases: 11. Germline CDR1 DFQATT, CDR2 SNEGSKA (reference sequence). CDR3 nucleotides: TGCAGTGCTAGCGACTTAGCGGGGAGGGGAGAGCAGTTCTTC. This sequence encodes CSASDLAGRGEQFF.

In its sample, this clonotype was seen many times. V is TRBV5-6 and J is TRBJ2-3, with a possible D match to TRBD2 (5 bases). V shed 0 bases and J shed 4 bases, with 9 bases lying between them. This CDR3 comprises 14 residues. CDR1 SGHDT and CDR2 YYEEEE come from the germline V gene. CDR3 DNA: TGTGCCAGCAGCTTGGTTAGCGTGGCAGATACGCAGTATTTT. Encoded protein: CASSLVSVADTQYF.

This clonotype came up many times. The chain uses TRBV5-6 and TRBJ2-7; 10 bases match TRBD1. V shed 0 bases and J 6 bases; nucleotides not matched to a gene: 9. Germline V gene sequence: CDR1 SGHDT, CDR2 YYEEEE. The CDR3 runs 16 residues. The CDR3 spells CASSLEGRQGAFEQYF. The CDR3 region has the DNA TGTGCCAGCAGCTTGGAGGGCCGACAGGGGGCATTCGAGCAGTACTTC.

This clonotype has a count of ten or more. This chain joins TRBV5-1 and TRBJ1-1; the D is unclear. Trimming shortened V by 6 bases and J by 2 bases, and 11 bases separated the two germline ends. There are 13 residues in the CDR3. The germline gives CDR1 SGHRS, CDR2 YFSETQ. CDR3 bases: TGCGCCAGCACCCACCCGGCCAACACTGAAGCTTTCTTT. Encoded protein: CASTHPANTEAFF.

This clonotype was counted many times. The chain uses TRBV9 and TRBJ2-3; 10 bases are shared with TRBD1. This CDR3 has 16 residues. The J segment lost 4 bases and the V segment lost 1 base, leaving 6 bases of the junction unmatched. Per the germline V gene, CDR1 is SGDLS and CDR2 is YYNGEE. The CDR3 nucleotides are TGTGCCAGCAGCGTACGACAGGGGGCTCTAGCAGATACGCAGTATTTT. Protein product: CASSVRQGALADTQYF.

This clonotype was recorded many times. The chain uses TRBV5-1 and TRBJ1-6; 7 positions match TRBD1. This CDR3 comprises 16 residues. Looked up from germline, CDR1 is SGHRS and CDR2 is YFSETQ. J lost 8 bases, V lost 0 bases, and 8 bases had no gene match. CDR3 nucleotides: TGCGCCAGCAGCTTGGAGGGTCCTCAGGGGGATTCACCCCTCCACTTT. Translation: CASSLEGPQGDSPLHF. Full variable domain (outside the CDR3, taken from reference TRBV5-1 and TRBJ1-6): KAGVTQTPRYLIKTRGQQVTLSCSPISGHRSVSWYQQTPGQGLQFLFEYFSETQRNKGNFPGRFSGRQFSNSRSEMNVSTLELGDSALYLCASSLEGPQGDSPLHFGNGTRLTVT.

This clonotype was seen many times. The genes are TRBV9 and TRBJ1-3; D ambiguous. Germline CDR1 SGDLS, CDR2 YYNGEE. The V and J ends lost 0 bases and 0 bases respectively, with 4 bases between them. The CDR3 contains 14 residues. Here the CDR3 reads CASSVDISGNTIYF. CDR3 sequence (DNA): TGTGCCAGCAGCGTAGACATCTCTGGAAACACCATATATTTT.

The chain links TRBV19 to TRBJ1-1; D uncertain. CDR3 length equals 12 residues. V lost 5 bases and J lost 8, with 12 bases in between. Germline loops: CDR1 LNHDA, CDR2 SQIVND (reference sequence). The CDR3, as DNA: TGTGCCAGTAGTCCCGGACTGCTGGAAGCTTTCTTT. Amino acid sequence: CASSPGLLEAFF.

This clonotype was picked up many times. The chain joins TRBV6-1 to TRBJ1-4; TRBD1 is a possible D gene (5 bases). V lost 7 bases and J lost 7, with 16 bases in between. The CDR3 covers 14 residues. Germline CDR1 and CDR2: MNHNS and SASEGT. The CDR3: CASNAQGFVEKLFF. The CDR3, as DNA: TGTGCCAGCAACGCTCAGGGATTCGTTGAAAAACTGTTTTTT.

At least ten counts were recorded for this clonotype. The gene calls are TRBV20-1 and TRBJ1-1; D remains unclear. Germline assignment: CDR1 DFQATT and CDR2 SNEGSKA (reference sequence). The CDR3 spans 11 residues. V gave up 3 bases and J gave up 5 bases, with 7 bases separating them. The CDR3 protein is CSASDGTEAFF. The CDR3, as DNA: TGCAGTGCTAGTGACGGGACTGAAGCTTTCTTT.

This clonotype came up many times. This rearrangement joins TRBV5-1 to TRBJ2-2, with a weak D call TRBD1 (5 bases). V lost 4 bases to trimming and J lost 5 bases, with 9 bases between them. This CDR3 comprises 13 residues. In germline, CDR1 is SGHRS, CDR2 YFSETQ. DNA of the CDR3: TGCGCCAGCAGCGCGCAGGGTACCGGGGAGCTGTTTTTT. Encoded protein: CASSAQGTGELFF.

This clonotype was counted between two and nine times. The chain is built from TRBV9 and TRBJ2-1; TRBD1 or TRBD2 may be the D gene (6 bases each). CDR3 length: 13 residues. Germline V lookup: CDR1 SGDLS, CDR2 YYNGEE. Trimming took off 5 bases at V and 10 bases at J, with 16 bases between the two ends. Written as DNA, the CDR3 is TGTGCCAGCAGTCAGGGGACACGGGAGGAGCAGTTCTTC. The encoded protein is CASSQGTREEQFF.

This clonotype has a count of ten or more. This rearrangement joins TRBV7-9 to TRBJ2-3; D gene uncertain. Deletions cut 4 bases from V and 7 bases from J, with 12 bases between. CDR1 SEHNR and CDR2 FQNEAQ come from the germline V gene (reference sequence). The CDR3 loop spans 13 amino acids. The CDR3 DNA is TGTGCCAGCAGCTCACCTCCGGTCTATACGCAGTATTTT. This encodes CASSSPPVYTQYF.

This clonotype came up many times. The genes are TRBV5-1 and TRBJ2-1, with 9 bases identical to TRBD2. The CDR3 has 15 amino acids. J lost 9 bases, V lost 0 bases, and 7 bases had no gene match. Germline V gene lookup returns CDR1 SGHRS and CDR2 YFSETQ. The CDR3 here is CASSLAGLASGEQFF. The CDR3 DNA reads TGCGCCAGCAGCTTGGCGGGACTAGCTTCCGGTGAGCAGTTCTTC.

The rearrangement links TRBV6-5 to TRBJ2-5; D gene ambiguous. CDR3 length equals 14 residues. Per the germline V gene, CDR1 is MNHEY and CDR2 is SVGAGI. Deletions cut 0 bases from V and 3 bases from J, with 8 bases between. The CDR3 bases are TGTGCCAGCAGTTACTCGCGGCCTGAAGAGACCCAGTACTTC. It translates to CASSYSRPEETQYF.

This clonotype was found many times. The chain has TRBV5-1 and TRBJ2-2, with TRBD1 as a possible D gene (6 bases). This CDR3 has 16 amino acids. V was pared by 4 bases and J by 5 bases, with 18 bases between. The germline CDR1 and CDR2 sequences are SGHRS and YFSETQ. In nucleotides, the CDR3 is TGCGCCAGCAGCACCTACCCAGGGGATAATACCGGGGAGCTGTTTTTT. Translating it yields CASSTYPGDNTGELFF. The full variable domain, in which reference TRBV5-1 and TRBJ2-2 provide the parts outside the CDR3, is KAGVTQTPRYLIKTRGQQVTLSCSPISGHRSVSWYQQTPGQGLQFLFEYFSETQRNKGNFPGRFSGRQFSNSRSEMNVSTLELGDSALYLCASSTYPGDNTGELFFGEGSRLTVL.

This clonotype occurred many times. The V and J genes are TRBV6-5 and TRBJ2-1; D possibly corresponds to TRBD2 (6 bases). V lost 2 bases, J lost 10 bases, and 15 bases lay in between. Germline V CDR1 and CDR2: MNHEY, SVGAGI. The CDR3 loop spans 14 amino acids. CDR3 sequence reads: CASSYEKAGGEQFF. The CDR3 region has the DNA TGTGCCAGCAGTTACGAAAAAGCGGGTGGAGAGCAGTTCTTC.

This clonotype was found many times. The CDR3 loop reads CASSYSIKSDGVNYGYTF. The CDR3 DNA follows: TGTGCCAGCAGTTACTCCATAAAGTCGGACGGGGTTAACTATGGCTACACCTTC. The chain is built from TRBV6-2 or TRBV6-3 and TRBJ1-2; D is undetermined. The length of the CDR3 is 18 residues. Trimming removed 0 bases at V and 1 base at J, with 18 bases between. Looked up from germline, CDR1 is MNHEY and CDR2 is SVGEGT.

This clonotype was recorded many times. The CDR3 reads CATSRDRARTDTQYF. CDR3 bases: TGTGCCACCAGCAGGGACAGGGCGAGGACAGATACGCAGTATTTT. This chain links TRBV15 with TRBJ2-3; 8 nucleotides match TRBD1. The CDR3 has 15 amino acids. Unmatched junction bases numbered 5, after V lost 3 bases and J lost 3 bases. CDR1 and CDR2 (germline): LNHNV, YYDKDF (reference sequence).